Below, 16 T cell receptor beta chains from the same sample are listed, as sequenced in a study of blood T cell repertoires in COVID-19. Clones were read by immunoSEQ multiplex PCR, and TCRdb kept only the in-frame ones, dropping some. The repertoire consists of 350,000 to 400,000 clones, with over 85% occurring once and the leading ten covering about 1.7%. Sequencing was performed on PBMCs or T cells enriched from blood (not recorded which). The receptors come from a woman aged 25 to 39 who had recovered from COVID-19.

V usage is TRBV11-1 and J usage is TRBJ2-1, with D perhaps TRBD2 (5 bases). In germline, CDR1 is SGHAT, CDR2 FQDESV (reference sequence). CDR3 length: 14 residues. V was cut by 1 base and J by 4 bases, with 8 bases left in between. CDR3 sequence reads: CASSLDLAYNEQFF. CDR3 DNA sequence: TGTGCCAGCAGCTTAGACCTAGCTTACAATGAGCAGTTCTTC. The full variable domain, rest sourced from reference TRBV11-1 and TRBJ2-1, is EAEVAQSPRYKITEKSQAVAFWCDPISGHATLYWYRQILGQGPELLVQFQDESVVDDSQLPKDRFSAERLKGVDSTLKIQPAELGDSAMYLCASSLDLAYNEQFFGPGTRLTVL.

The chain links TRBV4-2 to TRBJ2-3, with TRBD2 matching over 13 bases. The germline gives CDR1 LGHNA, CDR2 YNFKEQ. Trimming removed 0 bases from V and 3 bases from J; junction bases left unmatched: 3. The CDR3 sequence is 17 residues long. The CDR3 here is CASSQELAGGPTDTQYF. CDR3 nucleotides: TGTGCCAGCAGCCAAGAACTAGCGGGAGGGCCAACAGATACGCAGTATTTT.

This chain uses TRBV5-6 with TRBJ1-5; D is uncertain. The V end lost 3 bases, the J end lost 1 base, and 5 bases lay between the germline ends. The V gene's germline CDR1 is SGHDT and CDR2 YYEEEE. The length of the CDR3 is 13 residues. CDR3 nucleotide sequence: TGTGCCAGCAGCTACAAAAGCAATCAGCCCCAGCATTTT. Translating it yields CASSYKSNQPQHF.

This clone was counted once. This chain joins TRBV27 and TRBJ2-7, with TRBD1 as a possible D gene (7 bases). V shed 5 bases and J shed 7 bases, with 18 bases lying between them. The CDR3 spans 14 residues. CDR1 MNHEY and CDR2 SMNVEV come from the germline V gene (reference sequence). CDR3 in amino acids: CASSPSGGSGEQYF. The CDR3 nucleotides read TGTGCCAGCAGTCCATCAGGGGGGTCGGGAGAGCAGTACTTC.

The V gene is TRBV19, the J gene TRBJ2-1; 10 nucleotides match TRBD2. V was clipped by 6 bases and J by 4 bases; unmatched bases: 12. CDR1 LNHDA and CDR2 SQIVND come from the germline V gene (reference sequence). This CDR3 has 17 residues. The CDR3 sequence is CASSPGGGLAPYNEQFF. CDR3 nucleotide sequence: TGTGCCAGTAGCCCTGGGGGGGGACTAGCGCCTTACAATGAGCAGTTCTTC.

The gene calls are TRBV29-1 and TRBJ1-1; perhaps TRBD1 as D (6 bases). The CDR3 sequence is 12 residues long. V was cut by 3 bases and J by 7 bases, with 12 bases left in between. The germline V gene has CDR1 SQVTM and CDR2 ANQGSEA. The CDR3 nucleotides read TGCAGCGTTGACAGGGGAGCTTTTGAAGCTTTCTTT. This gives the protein CSVDRGAFEAFF.

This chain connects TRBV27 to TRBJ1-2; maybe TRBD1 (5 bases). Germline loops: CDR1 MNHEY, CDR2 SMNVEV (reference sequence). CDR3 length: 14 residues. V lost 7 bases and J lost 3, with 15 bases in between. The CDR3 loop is CASKIMGRDYGYTF. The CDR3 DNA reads TGTGCCAGCAAGATAATGGGCAGGGACTATGGCTACACCTTC.

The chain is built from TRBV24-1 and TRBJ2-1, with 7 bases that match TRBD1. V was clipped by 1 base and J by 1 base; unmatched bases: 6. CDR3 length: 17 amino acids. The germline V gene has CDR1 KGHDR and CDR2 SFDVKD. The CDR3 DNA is TGTGCCACCAGTGATTTCGGGAAGACAGGGTCCTACAATGAGCAGTTCTTC. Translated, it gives CATSDFGKTGSYNEQFF.

CDR3 region: CASSSTTRTGSEKLFF. In nucleotides, the CDR3 is TGTGCCAGCAGCTCAACGACAAGGACAGGGAGTGAAAAACTGTTTTTT. The genes are TRBV13 and TRBJ1-4; 8 nucleotides match TRBD1. The CDR3 sequence is 16 residues long. Germline loops: CDR1 PRHDT, CDR2 FYEKMQ (reference sequence). The V gene end was trimmed by 4 bases and the J gene end by 7 bases; junction bases not matched to a gene: 11.

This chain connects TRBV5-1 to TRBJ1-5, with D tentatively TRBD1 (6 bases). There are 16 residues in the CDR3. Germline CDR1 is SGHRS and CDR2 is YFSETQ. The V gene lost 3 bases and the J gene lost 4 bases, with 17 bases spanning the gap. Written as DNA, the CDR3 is TGCGCCAGCAGCTCTGGGATCCAGGGGCAGAATCAGCCCCAGCATTTT. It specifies CASSSGIQGQNQPQHF.

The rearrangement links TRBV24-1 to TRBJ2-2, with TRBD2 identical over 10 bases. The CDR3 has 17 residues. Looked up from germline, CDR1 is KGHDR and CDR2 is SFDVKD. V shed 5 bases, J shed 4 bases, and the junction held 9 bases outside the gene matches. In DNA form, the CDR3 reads TGTGCCACCAGTGGGTCTAGCGGGAGTTTCTCCACCGGGGAGCTGTTTTTT. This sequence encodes CATSGSSGSFSTGELFF.

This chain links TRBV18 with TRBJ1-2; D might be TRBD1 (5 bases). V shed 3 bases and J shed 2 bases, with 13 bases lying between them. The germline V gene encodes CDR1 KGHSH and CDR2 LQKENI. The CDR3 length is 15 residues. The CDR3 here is CASSPGGGQNYGYTF. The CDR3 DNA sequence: TGTGCCAGCTCACCTGGCGGCGGACAAAACTATGGCTACACCTTC.

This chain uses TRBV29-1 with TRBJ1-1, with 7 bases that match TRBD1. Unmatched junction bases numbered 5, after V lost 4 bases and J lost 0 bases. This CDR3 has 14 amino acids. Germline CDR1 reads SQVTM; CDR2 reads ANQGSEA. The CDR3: CSVGTGLLNTEAFF. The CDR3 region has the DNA TGCAGCGTTGGGACAGGACTTTTGAACACTGAAGCTTTCTTT.

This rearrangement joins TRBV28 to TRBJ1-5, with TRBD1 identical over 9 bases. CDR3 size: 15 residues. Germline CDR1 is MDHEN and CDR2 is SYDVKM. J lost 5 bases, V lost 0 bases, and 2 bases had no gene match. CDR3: CASSLWGQGYQPQHF. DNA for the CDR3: TGTGCCAGCAGTTTATGGGGACAGGGTTATCAGCCCCAGCATTTT.

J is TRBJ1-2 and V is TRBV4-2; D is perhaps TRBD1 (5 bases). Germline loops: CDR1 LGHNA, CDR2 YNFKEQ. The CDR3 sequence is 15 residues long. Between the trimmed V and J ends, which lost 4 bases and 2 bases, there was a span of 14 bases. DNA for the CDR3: TGTGCCAGCAGCCCCGACCAGGACACGAACTATGGCTACACCTTC. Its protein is CASSPDQDTNYGYTF.

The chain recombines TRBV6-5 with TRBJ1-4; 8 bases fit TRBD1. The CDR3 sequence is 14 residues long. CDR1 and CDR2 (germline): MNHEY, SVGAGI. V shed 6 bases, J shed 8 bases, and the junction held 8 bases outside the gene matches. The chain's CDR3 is CASRRQGPGEKLFF. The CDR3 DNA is TGTGCCAGCAGGCGACAGGGGCCGGGGGAAAAACTGTTTTTT.